This T cell receptor (beta chain) originates from a study of blood T cell repertoires in COVID-19. The CDR3 is made up of 15 amino acids. The germline CDR1 and CDR2 sequences are MDHEN and SYDVKM. Germline trimming cut 6 bases from V and 5 bases from J; bases unmatched to any gene: 4. Assay used: immunoSEQ multiplex PCR; TCRdb lists only in-frame clones, some missing. The sample yields approximately 40,000 clones, 70% to 90% seen once. Seattle's enrolled individuals joined amid active infection and were then monitored longitudinally. Material for sequencing was peripheral blood. The genes are TRBV28 and TRBJ1-6; 10 nucleotides agree with TRBD1. The clonotype was recovered from a man aged 55 to 70 with COVID-19, enrolled during active disease. In DNA form, the CDR3 reads TGTGCCAGCAGGTCCGGACAGGGGGATAATTCACCCCTCCACTTT. The encoded protein is CASRSGQGDNSPLHF.